This is a list of T cell receptor beta chains from one sample in a study of PD-1 blockade in classical Hodgkin lymphoma. TCRdb's copy holds only in-frame clones and misses some; the assay was immunoSEQ multiplex PCR. The data hold tens of thousands of clones, with around nine tenths observed a single time. This specimen was peripheral blood mononuclear cells (PBMCs), taken before the fourth cycle of nivolumab. These receptor sequences come from a human donor with classical Hodgkin lymphoma. The CDR3 runs from the conserved cysteine through the conserved F or W. The D gene is left open where the match is weak. Clone size is stated in some rows and not others, as once, few, many or a class when expanded.

d_call,clone_size,j_call,v_call,cdr3_nt,cdr3_aa
NA,NA,TRBJ1-4,TRBV25-1,TGTGCCAGCAGTGATGACAGCGCAACTAATGAAAAACTGTTTTTT,CASSDDSATNEKLFF
NA,NA,TRBJ2-1,TRBV9,TGTGCCAGCAGCGGGAGCGGGTTATACAATGAGCAGTTCTTC,CASSGSGLYNEQFF
NA,once,TRBJ2-5,TRBV9,TGTGCCAGCAGCGTAGGAAGAGGGCCCCGAGAGACCCAGTACTTC,CASSVGRGPRETQYF
NA,NA,TRBJ2-3,TRBV6-5,TGTGCCAGCAGCTTACACAGGTACACAGATACGCAGTATTTT,CASSLHRYTDTQYF
TRBD2,NA,TRBJ2-3,TRBV28,TGTGCCAGCAGCTCCCAGCGAGCGGGAGGGTACACAGATACGCAGTATTTT,CASSSQRAGGYTDTQYF
TRBD2,NA,TRBJ2-3,TRBV29-1,TGCAGCGTTGGTTACAGCGGGGGGGCCGGGACAGATACGCAGTATTTT,CSVGYSGGAGTDTQYF
NA,NA,TRBJ1-1,TRBV6-1,TGTGCCAGCAGTGAACTTGGGTTAGGGAGGACTGAAGCTTTCTTT,CASSELGLGRTEAFF
TRBD2,NA,TRBJ2-1,TRBV5-1,TGCGCCAGCAGCACGGGACTAGAATACAATGAGCAGTTCTTC,CASSTGLEYNEQFF
TRBD2,NA,TRBJ2-7,TRBV6-4,TGTGCCAGCAGTGACTCGAATAGCGGGAGCTCCTACGAGCAGTACTTC,CASSDSNSGSSYEQYF
TRBD2,NA,TRBJ2-5,TRBV5-1,TGCGCCAGCAGCTTGGACCCGGGGACTAGCGGCTACCAAGAGACCCAGTACTTC,CASSLDPGTSGYQETQYF
NA,NA,TRBJ1-2,TRBV28,TGTGCCAGCAGTTTGGGCGGGTTCTATGGCTACACCTTC,CASSLGGFYGYTF
TRBD2,NA,TRBJ2-1,TRBV7-8,TGTGCCAGCAGCTTAAGGGGACTAGCGGGGGTGTACAATGAGCAGTTCTTC,CASSLRGLAGVYNEQFF
NA,NA,TRBJ2-7,TRBV4-1,TGCGCCAGCAGCCCCGCGGAAGGGGCCAGCTCCTACGAGCAGTACTTC,CASSPAEGASSYEQYF